A selection of T cell receptor beta chains follows, all from one sample in a study of blood T cell repertoires in COVID-19. Assay: immunoSEQ multiplex PCR; the TCRdb copy retains only in-frame clones and omits some. Among about 200,000 clones, approximately 88% were seen once, and the ten largest hold over 7%. Sequenced material: PBMCs or T cells enriched from blood (not recorded which). The receptors originated from a woman in her late teens or twenties who had recovered from COVID-19. Both conserved end residues are part of each CDR3. A D gene is named only where the DNA matches it firmly. Expanded clones get a size class; other rows say once, few or many, or leave the size out.

j_call	v_call	d_call	clone_size	cdr3_aa	cdr3_nt
TRBJ2-3	TRBV7-9	.	many	CASSPRLNTDTQYF	TGTGCCAGCAGCCCGCGGCTAAACACAGATACGCAGTATTTT
TRBJ2-5	TRBV3-1/TRBV3-2	TRBD2	.	CASSQGSLAGEETQYF	TGTGCCAGCAGCCAAGGGTCACTAGCGGGGGAAGAGACCCAGTACTTC
TRBJ2-3	TRBV5-1	TRBD2	.	CASSFGGGVADTQYF	TGCGCCAGCAGCTTCGGCGGGGGGGTGGCAGATACGCAGTATTTT
TRBJ1-3	TRBV2	.	.	CASRSGSGNTIYF	TGTGCCAGCAGGAGTGGCTCTGGAAACACCATATATTTT
TRBJ1-2	TRBV19	.	.	CASSIDRGNGYTF	TGTGCCAGTAGTATAGATCGAGGGAATGGCTACACCTTC
TRBJ1-5	TRBV27	.	.	CASSLAGASTQPQHF	TGTGCCAGCAGTTTAGCGGGGGCCTCGACCCAGCCCCAGCATTTT
TRBJ2-3	TRBV7-9	TRBD2	.	CASSFFLAGVTDTQYF	TGTGCCAGCAGCTTTTTCCTAGCGGGGGTCACAGATACGCAGTATTTT
TRBJ1-6	TRBV6-5	.	.	CASSYDIPGYSPLHF	TGTGCCAGCAGTTATGATATCCCAGGTTACTCACCCCTCCACTTT
TRBJ1-2	TRBV6-5	TRBD1	.	CASSYADRGLFYGYTF	TGTGCCAGCAGTTACGCGGACAGGGGGCTGTTCTATGGCTACACCTTC
TRBJ2-1	TRBV3-1/TRBV3-2	TRBD2	once	CASSPRTSGYNEQFF	TGTGCCAGCAGCCCCCGGACTAGCGGGTACAATGAGCAGTTCTTC
TRBJ1-2	TRBV28	.	.	CASSFTGLESGYTF	TGTGCCAGCAGTTTTACAGGGCTGGAAAGTGGCTACACCTTC
TRBJ1-2	TRBV7-9	TRBD1	.	CASSPRTGWDYGYTF	TGTGCCAGCAGCCCAAGGACAGGTTGGGACTATGGCTACACCTTC
TRBJ2-7	TRBV12-2	.	.	CASRLPPRGQRFYEQYF	TGTGCAAGTCGCTTACCCCCCAGGGGGCAAAGATTTTACGAGCAGTACTTC
TRBJ2-2	TRBV5-1	TRBD2	once	CASRRREALRGTGELFF	TGCGCCAGCAGGCGGCGGGAGGCCTTGAGGGGGACCGGGGAGCTGTTTTTT
TRBJ2-1	TRBV28	.	.	CASSFWGRQYSLYNEQFF	TGTGCCAGCAGTTTCTGGGGCAGGCAGTATTCCCTTTACAATGAGCAGTTCTTC
TRBJ1-1	TRBV28	TRBD1	.	CASTLLLGTGEAFF	TGTGCCAGCACCCTCCTCCTTGGGACAGGCGAGGCTTTCTTT
TRBJ2-3	TRBV28	.	.	CASSPGGQSTDTQYF	TGTGCCAGCAGTCCCGGGGGACAGAGCACAGATACGCAGTATTTT
TRBJ1-5	TRBV6-1	TRBD1	.	CASSGGQGGYSNQPQHF	TGTGCCAGCAGTGGTGGACAGGGGGGATATAGCAATCAGCCCCAGCATTTT
TRBJ2-5	TRBV28	.	.	CASLTPYQETQYF	TGTGCCAGTCTGACTCCGTACCAAGAGACCCAGTACTTC
TRBJ1-5	TRBV7-9	.	.	CASRQGVDQPQHF	TGTGCCAGCAGACAGGGTGTAGATCAGCCCCAGCATTTT
TRBJ2-2	TRBV5-1	.	.	CASSLRQRNTGELFF	TGCGCCAGCAGCTTGCGACAGCGGAACACCGGGGAGCTGTTTTTT
TRBJ1-5	TRBV18	.	.	CASSLNRDQPQHF	TGTGCCAGCTCACTCAACAGGGATCAGCCCCAGCATTTT
TRBJ1-5	TRBV11-2	TRBD1	.	CASSQTGSEQPQHF	TGTGCCAGCAGCCAGACAGGGTCGGAACAGCCCCAGCATTTT
TRBJ2-3	TRBV11-1	TRBD2	.	CASSSPGGNTDTQYF	TGTGCCAGCAGCTCCCCGGGGGGAAACACAGATACGCAGTATTTT
TRBJ2-7	TRBV11-2	.	.	CASSSRGFREQYF	TGTGCCAGCAGCTCGCGGGGTTTCCGCGAGCAGTACTTC
TRBJ2-3	TRBV4-1	TRBD2	.	CASSHHSGGADTQYF	TGCGCCAGCAGCCATCATAGCGGGGGGGCAGATACGCAGTATTTT
TRBJ2-1	TRBV30	TRBD2	.	CAWSWTSGVEEQFF	TGTGCCTGGAGTTGGACTAGCGGAGTCGAGGAGCAGTTCTTC
TRBJ1-4	TRBV6-1	TRBD1	.	CASSGNHGTGSEKLFF	TGTGCCAGCAGTGGGAACCACGGGACAGGGAGTGAAAAACTGTTTTTT
TRBJ2-7	TRBV28	.	.	CASSLQVYEQYF	TGTGCCAGCAGTTTACAGGTCTACGAGCAGTACTTC